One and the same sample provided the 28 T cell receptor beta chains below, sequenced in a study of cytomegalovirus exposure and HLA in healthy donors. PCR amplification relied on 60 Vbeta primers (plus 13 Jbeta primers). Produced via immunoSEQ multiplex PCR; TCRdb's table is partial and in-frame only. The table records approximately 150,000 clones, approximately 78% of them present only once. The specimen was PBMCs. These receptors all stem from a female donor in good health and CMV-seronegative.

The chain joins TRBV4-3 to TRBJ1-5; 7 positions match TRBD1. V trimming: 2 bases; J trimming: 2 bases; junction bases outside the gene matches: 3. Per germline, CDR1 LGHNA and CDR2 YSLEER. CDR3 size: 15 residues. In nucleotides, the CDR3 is TGCGCCAGCAGCCAATACAGGGGCGGCAATCAGCCCCAGCATTTT. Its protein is CASSQYRGGNQPQHF.

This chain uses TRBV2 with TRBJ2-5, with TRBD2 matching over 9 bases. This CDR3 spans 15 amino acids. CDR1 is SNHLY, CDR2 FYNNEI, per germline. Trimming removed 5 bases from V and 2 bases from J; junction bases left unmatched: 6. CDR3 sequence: CASSPRLAVQETQYF. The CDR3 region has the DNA TGTGCCAGCAGTCCCCGACTAGCGGTTCAAGAGACCCAGTACTTC.

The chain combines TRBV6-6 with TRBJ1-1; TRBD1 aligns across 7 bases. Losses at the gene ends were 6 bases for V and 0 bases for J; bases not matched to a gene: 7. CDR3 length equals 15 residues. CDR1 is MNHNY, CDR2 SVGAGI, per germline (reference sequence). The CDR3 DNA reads TGTGCCAGCAGGGATCTCAGGGGGATGAACACTGAAGCTTTCTTT. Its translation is CASRDLRGMNTEAFF.

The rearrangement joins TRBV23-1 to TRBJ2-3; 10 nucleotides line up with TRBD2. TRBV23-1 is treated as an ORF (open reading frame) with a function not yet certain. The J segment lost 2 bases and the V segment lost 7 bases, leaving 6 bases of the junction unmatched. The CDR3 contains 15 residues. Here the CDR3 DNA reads TGCGCCAGCAACACTAGCGGGGAAAACACAGATACGCAGTATTTT. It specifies CASNTSGENTDTQYF.

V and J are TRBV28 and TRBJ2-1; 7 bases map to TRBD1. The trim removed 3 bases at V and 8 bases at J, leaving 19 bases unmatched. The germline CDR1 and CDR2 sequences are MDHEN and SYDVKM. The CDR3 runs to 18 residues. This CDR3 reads CASSFGRLQRDRPHEQFF. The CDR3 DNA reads TGTGCCAGCAGTTTTGGTAGACTACAACGGGACAGACCCCATGAGCAGTTCTTC.

CDR3 coding DNA: TGTGCCAGCAGCGCCGGAGAGGGACAGGGAAACGAAAAACTGTTTTTT. It translates to CASSAGEGQGNEKLFF. The chain uses TRBV9 and TRBJ1-4; 9 nucleotides align to TRBD1. Per germline, CDR1 SGDLS and CDR2 YYNGEE. The trim removed 3 bases at V and 8 bases at J, leaving 11 bases unmatched. This CDR3 contains 16 residues.

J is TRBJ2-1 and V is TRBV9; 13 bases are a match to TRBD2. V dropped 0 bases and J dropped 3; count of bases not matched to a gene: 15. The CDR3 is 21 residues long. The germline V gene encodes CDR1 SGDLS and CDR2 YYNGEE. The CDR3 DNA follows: TGTGCCAGCAGCGTAGCCCGGGCCTTACTAGCGGGGGGGAAGAACTACAATGAGCAGTTCTTC. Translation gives CASSVARALLAGGKNYNEQFF.

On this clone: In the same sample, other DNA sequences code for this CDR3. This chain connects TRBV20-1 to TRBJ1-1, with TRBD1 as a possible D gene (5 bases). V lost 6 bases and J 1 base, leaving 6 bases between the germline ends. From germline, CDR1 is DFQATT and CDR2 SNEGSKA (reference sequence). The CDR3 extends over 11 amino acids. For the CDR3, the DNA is TGCAGTGCCGGGGGGAACACTGAAGCTTTCTTT. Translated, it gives CSAGGNTEAFF.

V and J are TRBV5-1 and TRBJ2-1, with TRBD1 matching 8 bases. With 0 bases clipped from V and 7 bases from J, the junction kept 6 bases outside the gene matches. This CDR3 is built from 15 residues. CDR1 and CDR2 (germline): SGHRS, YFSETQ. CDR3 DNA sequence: TGCGCCAGCAGCTTGGTAACAGGGGGTAATAATGAGCAGTTCTTC. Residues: CASSLVTGGNNEQFF.

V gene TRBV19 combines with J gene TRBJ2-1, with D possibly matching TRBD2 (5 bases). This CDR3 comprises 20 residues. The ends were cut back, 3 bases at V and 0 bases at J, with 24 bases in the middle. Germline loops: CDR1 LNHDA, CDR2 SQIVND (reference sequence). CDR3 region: CASSMQLAGQGSRSYNEQFF. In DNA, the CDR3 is TGTGCCAGTAGTATGCAGCTAGCAGGTCAAGGATCTCGCTCCTACAATGAGCAGTTCTTC.

The CDR3 spells CAISESRGSPYGYTF. CDR3 DNA sequence: TGTGCCATCAGTGAGTCTAGGGGGAGCCCCTATGGCTACACCTTC. The chain joins TRBV10-3 to TRBJ1-2; the D gene is possibly TRBD1 (6 bases). The CDR3 is 15 amino acids. The germline CDR1 and CDR2 sequences are ENHRY and SYGVKD. Between the trimmed V and J ends, which lost 0 bases and 4 bases, there was a span of 12 bases.

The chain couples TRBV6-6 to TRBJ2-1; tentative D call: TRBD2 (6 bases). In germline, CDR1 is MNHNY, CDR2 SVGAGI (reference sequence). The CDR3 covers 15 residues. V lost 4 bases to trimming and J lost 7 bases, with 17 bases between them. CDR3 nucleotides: TGTGCCAGCAGTTCTCCGGCAGGGAGGATGAATGAGCAGTTCTTC. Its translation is CASSSPAGRMNEQFF.

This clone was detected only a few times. The chain's CDR3 is CASSHLAGGRRTEAFF. The CDR3 nucleotides read TGCGCCAGCAGCCACTTAGCAGGGGGCAGAAGGACTGAAGCTTTCTTT. The gene calls are TRBV4-1 and TRBJ1-1; 8 nucleotides align to TRBD1. The trim removed 3 bases at V and 5 bases at J, leaving 11 bases unmatched. The germline gives CDR1 MGHRA, CDR2 YSYEKL. This CDR3 region has 16 residues.

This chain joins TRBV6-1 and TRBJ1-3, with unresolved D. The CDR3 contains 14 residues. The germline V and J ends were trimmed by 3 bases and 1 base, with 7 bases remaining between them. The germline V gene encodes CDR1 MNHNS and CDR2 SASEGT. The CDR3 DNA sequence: TGTGCCAGCAGTGAGCGGGGATCTGGAAACACCATATATTTT. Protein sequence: CASSERGSGNTIYF.

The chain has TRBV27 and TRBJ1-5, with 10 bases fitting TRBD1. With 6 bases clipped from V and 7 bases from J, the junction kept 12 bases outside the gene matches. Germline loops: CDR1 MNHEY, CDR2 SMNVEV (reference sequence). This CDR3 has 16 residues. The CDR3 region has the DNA TGTGCCAGCAGGTCGAACGACAGGGGGCTAGGGCAGCCCCAGCATTTT. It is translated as CASRSNDRGLGQPQHF.

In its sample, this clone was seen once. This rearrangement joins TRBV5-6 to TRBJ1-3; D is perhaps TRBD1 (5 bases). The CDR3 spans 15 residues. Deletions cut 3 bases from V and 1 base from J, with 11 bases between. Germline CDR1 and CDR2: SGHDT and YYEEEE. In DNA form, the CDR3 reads TGTGCCAGCAGCTCACCGACAGTATCTGGAAACACCATATATTTT. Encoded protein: CASSSPTVSGNTIYF.

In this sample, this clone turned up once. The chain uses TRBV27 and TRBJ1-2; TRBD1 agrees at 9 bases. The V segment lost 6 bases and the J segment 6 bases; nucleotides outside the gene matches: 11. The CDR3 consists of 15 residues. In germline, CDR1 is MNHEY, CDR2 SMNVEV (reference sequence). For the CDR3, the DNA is TGTGCCAGCAGGACATCCGGGACAGGGCTCCATGGCTACACCTTC. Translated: CASRTSGTGLHGYTF.

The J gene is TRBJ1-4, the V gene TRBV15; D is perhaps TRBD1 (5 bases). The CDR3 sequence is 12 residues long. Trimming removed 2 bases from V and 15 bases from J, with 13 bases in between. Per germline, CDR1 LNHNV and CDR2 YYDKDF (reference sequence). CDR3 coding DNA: TGTGCCACCAGCAGATCCCAGGGTAAATTGTTTTTT. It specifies CATSRSQGKLFF. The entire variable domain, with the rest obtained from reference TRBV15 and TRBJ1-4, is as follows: DAMVIQNPRYQVTQFGKPVTLSCSQTLNHNVMYWYQQKSSQAPKLLFHYYDKDFNNEADTPDNFQSRRPNTSFCFLDIRSPGLGDTAMYLCATSRSQGKLFFGSGTQLSVL.

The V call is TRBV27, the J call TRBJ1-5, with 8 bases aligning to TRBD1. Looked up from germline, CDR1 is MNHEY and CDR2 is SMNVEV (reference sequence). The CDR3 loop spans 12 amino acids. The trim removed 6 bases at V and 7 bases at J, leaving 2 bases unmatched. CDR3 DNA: TGTGCCAGCAGAAACAGGGGGCAGCCCCAGCATTTT. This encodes CASRNRGQPQHF.

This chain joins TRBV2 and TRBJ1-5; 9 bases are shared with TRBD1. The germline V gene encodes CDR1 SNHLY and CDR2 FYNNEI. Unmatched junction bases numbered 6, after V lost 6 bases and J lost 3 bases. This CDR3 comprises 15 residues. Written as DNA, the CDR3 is TGTGCCAGCAGCAAAGGGGACAGGGACAATCAGCCCCAGCATTTT. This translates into CASSKGDRDNQPQHF. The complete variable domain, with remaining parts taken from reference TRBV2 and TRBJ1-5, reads EPEVTQTPSHQVTQMGQEVILRCVPISNHLYFYWYRQILGQKVEFLVSFYNNEISEKSEIFDDQFSVERPDGSNFTLKIRSTKLEDSAMYFCASSKGDRDNQPQHFGDGTRLSIL.

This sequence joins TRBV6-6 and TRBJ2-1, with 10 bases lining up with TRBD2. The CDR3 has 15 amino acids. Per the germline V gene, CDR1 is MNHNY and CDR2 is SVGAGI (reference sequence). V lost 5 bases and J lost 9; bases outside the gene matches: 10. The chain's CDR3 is CASSPSGRRGSEQFF. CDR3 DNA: TGTGCCAGCAGTCCTAGCGGGAGAAGGGGTAGTGAGCAGTTCTTC.

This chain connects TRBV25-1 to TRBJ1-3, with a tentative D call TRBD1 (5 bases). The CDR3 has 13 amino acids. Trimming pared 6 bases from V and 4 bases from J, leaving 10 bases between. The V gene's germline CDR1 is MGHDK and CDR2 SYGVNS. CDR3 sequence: CASRRTNGNTIYF. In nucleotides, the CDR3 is TGTGCCAGCAGGCGGACAAACGGAAACACCATATATTTT.

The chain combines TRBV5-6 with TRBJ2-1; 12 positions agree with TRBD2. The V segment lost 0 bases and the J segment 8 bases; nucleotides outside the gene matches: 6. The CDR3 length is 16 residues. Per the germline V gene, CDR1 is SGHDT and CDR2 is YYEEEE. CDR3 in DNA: TGTGCCAGCAGCTTGGGACTAGCGGGGGTGGGCTATGAGCAGTTCTTC. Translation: CASSLGLAGVGYEQFF.

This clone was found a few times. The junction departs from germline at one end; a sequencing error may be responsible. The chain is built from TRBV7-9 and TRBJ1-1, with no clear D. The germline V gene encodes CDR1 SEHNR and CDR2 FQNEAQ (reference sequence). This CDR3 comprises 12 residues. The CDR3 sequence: CASSVAGTEAFF. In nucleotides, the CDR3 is TGTGCCAGCAGCGTAGCCGGGACTGAAGCTTTCTTT.

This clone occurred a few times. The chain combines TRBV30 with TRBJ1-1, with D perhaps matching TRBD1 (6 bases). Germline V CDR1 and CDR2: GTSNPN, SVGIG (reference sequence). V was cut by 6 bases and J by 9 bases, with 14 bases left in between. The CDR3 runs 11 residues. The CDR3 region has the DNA TGTGCCTGTCTTTCCGGGACACAAGCTTTCTTT. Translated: CACLSGTQAFF. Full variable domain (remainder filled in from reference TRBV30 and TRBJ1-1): SQTIHQWPATLVQPVGSPLSLECTVEGTSNPNLYWYRQAAGRGLQLLFYSVGIGQISSEVPQNLSASRPQDRQFILSSKKLLLSDSGFYLCACLSGTQAFFGQGTRLTVV.

The CDR3 DNA is TGTGCCAGCAGCCCGCGGGGGGCCTCCTTTCTCTATGGCTACACCTTC. Translating gives CASSPRGASFLYGYTF. The chain employs TRBV28 and TRBJ1-2, with D possibly TRBD1 on 6 matching bases. This CDR3 is built from 16 residues. Germline CDR1 MDHEN, CDR2 SYDVKM. Trimming pared 6 bases from V and 4 bases from J, leaving 21 bases between.

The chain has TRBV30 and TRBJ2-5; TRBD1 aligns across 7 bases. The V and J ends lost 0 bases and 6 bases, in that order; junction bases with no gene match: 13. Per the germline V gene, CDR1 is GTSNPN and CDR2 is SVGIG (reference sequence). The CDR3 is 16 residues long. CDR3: CAWSVGWDRRGKTQYF. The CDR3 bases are TGTGCCTGGAGTGTGGGGTGGGACAGAAGAGGGAAGACCCAGTACTTC.

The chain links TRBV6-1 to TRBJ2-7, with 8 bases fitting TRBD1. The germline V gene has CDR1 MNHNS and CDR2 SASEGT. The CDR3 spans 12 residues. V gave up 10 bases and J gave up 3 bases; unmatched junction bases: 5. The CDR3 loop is CATEGQVYEQYF. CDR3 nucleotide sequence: TGTGCCACAGAGGGACAGGTCTACGAGCAGTACTTC.